Presented here are 7 T cell receptor beta chains from one specimen sequenced in a study of cytomegalovirus exposure and HLA in healthy donors. The PCR made use of 60 Vbeta and 13 Jbeta primers. The table came from immunoSEQ multiplex PCR; TCRdb's copy has only in-frame clones and leaves some out. Among around 140,000 clones listed, about 80% were seen once. Sequenced sample: PBMCs. Every receptor here comes from a man between 40 and 49 years old in good health and CMV-seronegative.

The chain employs TRBV2 and TRBJ2-2; 15 nucleotides line up with TRBD2. Germline V CDR1 and CDR2: SNHLY, FYNNEI. There are 18 residues in the CDR3. The J segment lost 5 bases and the V segment lost 5 bases, leaving 9 bases of the junction unmatched. This CDR3 is CASSPAPGLAGGTGELFF. The CDR3 DNA follows: TGTGCCAGCAGTCCAGCACCGGGACTAGCGGGGGGAACCGGGGAGCTGTTTTTT. Full variable domain (rest looked up from reference TRBV2 and TRBJ2-2): EPEVTQTPSHQVTQMGQEVILRCVPISNHLYFYWYRQILGQKVEFLVSFYNNEISEKSEIFDDQFSVERPDGSNFTLKIRSTKLEDSAMYFCASSPAPGLAGGTGELFFGEGSRLTVL.

This clone was picked up a small number of times. This chain connects TRBV2 to TRBJ2-1; D not resolved. The V and J ends lost 3 bases and 5 bases respectively, with 17 bases between them. Germline CDR1 and CDR2: SNHLY and FYNNEI. This CDR3 is built from 16 residues. CDR3 in amino acids: CASSDFLGRIHNEQFF. The CDR3 DNA reads as TGTGCCAGCAGTGATTTCCTGGGCCGAATCCACAATGAGCAGTTCTTC.

In DNA form, the CDR3 reads TGTGCCAGCAGCCAAGTGGCAGGGGACGGCTACACCTTC. This sequence encodes CASSQVAGDGYTF. The chain couples TRBV7-2 to TRBJ1-2, with TRBD1 as a possible D gene (6 bases). Trimming left V 5 bases short and J 8 bases short, with 15 bases between. This CDR3 region has 13 residues. Germline CDR1 is SGHTA and CDR2 is FQGNSA.

Concerning this clone: This sample includes further DNA sequences coding for the same CDR3. This sequence joins TRBV27 and TRBJ2-1; TRBD2 agrees at 13 bases. This CDR3 comprises 15 residues. Germline CDR1 and CDR2: MNHEY and SMNVEV (reference sequence). J was trimmed by 1 base and V by 6 bases; bases with no gene match: 0. Here the CDR3 DNA reads TGTGCCAGCAGACTAGCGGGGGGGTCCTACAATGAGCAGTTCTTC. It translates to CASRLAGGSYNEQFF.

The CDR3 coding sequence is TGTGCCTGGAGTATAGGGAGGGGCAATCAGCCCCAGCATTTT. Translated, it gives CAWSIGRGNQPQHF. The chain has TRBV30 and TRBJ1-5, with D unresolved. Germline V CDR1 and CDR2: GTSNPN, SVGIG (reference sequence). V was cut by 2 bases and J by 2 bases, with 10 bases left in between. The CDR3 has 14 amino acids.

The J gene is TRBJ2-1, the V gene TRBV5-1; D ambiguous. The germline CDR1 and CDR2 sequences are SGHRS and YFSETQ. V was shortened by 6 bases and J by 7 bases, with 8 bases between the two germline ends. This CDR3 spans 11 amino acids. This CDR3 reads CASTRGNEQFF. CDR3 DNA sequence: TGCGCCAGCACCCGAGGAAATGAGCAGTTCTTC.

The chain employs TRBV7-6 and TRBJ2-5; D perhaps matches TRBD2 (5 bases). The CDR3 has 14 amino acids. V lost 0 bases, J lost 4 bases, and 9 bases lay in between. Looked up from germline, CDR1 is SGHVS and CDR2 is FNYEAQ. This chain's CDR3 is CASSLARGSETQYF. The CDR3 DNA reads TGTGCCAGCAGCTTAGCGCGAGGGTCAGAGACCCAGTACTTC.